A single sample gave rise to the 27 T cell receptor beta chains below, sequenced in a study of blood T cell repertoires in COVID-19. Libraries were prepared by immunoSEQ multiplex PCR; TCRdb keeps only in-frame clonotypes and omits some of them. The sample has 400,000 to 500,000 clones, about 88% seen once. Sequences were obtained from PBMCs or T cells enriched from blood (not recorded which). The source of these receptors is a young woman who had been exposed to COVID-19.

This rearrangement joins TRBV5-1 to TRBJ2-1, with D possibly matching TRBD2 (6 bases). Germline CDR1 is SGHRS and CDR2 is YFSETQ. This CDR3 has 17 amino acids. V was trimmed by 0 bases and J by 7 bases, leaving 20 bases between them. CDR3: CASSLAVGGNSGNEQFF. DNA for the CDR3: TGCGCCAGCAGCTTGGCGGTGGGCGGGAATTCGGGTAATGAGCAGTTCTTC.

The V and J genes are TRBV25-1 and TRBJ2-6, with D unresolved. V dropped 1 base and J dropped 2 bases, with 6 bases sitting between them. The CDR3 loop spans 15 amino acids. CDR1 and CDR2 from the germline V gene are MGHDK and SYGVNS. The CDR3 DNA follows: TGTGCCAGCAGTGAATGGCCGACTGGGGCCAACGTCCTGACTTTC. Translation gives CASSEWPTGANVLTF.

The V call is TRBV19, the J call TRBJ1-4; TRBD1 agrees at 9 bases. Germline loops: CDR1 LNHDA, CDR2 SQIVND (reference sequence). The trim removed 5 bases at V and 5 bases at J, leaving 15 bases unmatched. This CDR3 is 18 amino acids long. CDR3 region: CASSPSPGQGYQNEKLFF. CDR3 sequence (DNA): TGTGCCAGTAGTCCTAGCCCGGGACAGGGTTATCAAAATGAAAAACTGTTTTTT.

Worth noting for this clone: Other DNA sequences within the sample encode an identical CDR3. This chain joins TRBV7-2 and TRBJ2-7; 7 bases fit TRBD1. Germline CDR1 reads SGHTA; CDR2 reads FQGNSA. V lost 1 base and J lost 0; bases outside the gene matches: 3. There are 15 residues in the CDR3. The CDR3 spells CASSLVGTASYEQYF. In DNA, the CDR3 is TGTGCCAGCAGCTTAGTGGGGACAGCCTCCTACGAGCAGTACTTC.

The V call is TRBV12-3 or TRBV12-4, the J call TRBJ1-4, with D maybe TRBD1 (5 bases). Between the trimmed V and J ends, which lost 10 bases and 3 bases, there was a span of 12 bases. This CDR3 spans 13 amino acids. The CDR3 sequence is CAISDKANEKLFF. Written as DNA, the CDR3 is TGTGCCATCTCGGACAAGGCTAATGAAAAACTGTTTTTT.

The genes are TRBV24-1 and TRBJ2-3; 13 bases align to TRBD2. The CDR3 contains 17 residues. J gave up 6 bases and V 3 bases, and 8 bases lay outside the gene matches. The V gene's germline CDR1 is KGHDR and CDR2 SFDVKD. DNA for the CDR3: TGTGCCACCAGTGATCGTAGACTAGCGGGGGGCAGGGATACGCAGTATTTT. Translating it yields CATSDRRLAGGRDTQYF.

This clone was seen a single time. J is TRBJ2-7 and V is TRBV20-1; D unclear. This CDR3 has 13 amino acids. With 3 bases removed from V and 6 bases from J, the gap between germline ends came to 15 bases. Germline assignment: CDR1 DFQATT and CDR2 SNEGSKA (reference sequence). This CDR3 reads CSASISGFFEQYF. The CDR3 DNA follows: TGCAGTGCTAGTATTTCAGGCTTTTTCGAGCAGTACTTC.

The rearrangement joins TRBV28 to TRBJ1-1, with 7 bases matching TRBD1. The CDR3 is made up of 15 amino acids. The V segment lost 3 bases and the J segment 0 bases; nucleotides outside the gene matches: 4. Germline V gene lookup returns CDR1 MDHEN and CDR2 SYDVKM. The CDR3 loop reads CASSFSDRMNTEAFF. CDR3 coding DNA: TGTGCCAGCAGTTTTTCGGACAGGATGAACACTGAAGCTTTCTTT.

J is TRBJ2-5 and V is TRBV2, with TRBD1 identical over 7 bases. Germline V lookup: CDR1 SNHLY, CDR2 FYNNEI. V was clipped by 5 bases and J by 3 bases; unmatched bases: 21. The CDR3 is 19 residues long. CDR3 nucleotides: TGTGCCAGCAGTACAGGGGCGCGGCTCGGATTTGTCCTAGAAGAGACCCAGTACTTC. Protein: CASSTGARLGFVLEETQYF.

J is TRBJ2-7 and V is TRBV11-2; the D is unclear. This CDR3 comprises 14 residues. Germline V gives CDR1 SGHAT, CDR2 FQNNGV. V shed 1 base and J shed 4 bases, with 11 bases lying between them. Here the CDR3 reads CASSLGGILYEQYF. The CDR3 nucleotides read TGTGCCAGCAGCTTAGGCGGAATCTTGTACGAGCAGTACTTC.

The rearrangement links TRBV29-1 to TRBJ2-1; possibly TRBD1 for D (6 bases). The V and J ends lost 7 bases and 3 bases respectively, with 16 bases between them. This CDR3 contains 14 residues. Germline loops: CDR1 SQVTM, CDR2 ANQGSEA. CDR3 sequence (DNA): TGCAGCGCCGGTAGAGGGGGAATCTACAATGAGCAGTTCTTC. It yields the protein CSAGRGGIYNEQFF.

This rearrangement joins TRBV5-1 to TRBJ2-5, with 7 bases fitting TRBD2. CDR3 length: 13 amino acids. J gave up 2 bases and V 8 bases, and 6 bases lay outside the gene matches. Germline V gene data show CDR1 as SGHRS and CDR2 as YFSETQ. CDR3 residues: CARDLADQETQYF. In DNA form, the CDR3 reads TGCGCCAGGGACCTAGCGGATCAAGAGACCCAGTACTTC.

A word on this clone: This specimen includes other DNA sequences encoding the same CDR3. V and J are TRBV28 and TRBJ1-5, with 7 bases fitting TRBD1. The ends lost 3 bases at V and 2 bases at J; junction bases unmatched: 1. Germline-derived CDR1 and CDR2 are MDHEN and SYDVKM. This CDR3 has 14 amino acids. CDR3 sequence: CASSFRGGNQPQHF. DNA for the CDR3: TGTGCCAGCAGTTTCAGGGGGGGCAATCAGCCCCAGCATTTT.

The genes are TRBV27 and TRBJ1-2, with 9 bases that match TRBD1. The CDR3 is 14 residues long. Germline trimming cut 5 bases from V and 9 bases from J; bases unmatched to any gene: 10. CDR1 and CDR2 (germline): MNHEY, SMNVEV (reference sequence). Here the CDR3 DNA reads TGTGCCAGCAGTCTCGCCGGACAGGGGAGCCGCTACACCTTC. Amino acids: CASSLAGQGSRYTF.

The CDR3 sequence: CASSLGGRGQGAYTEAFF. As DNA, the CDR3 is TGTGCCAGCAGCTTAGGCGGTCGGGGACAGGGGGCATACACTGAAGCTTTCTTT. This chain links TRBV11-2 with TRBJ1-1, with TRBD1 matching 12 bases. Germline V gene data show CDR1 as SGHAT and CDR2 as FQNNGV. The CDR3 consists of 18 residues. The trim removed 1 base at V and 3 bases at J, leaving 9 bases unmatched.

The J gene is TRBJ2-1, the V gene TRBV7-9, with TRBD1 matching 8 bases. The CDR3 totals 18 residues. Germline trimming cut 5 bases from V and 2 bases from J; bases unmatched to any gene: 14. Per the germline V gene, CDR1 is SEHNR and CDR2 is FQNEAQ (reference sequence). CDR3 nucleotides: TGTGCCAGCAGCCCAGTAAATCTCCGGACAGGGCCCTACAATGAGCAGTTCTTC. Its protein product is CASSPVNLRTGPYNEQFF.

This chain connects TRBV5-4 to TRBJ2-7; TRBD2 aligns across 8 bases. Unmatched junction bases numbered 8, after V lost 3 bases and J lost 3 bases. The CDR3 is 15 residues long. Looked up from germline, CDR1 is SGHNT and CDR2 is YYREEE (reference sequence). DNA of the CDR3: TGTGCCAGCAGCTCCGGGGGGGGATACAACTACGAGCAGTACTTC. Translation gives CASSSGGGYNYEQYF. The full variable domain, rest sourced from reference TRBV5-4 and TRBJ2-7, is ETGVTQSPTHLIKTRGQQVTLRCSSQSGHNTVSWYQQALGQGPQFIFQYYREEENGRGNFPPRFSGLQFPNYSSELNVNALELDDSALYLCASSSGGGYNYEQYFGPGTRLTVT.

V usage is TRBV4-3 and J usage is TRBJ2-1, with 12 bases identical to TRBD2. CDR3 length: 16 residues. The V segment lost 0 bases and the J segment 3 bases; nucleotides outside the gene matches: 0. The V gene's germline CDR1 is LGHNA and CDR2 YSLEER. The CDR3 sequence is CASSQEGLAGYNEQFF. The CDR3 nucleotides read TGCGCCAGCAGCCAAGAGGGACTAGCGGGCTACAATGAGCAGTTCTTC.

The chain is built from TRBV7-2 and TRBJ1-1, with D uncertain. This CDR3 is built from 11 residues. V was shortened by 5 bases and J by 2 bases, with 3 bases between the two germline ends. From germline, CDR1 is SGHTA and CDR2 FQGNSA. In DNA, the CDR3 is TGTGCCAGCAGCATAAACACTGAAGCTTTCTTT. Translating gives CASSINTEAFF.

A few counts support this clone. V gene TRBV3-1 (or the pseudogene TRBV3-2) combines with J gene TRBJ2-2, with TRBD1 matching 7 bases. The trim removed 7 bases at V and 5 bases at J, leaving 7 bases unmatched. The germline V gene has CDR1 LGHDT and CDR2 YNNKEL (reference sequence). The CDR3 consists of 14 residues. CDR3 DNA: TGTGCCAGCACCCCGGGACAGATTACCGGGGAGCTGTTTTTT. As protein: CASTPGQITGELFF.

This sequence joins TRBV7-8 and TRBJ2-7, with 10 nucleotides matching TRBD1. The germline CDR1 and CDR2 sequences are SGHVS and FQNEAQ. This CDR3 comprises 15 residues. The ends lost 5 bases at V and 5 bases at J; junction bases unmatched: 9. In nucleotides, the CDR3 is TGTGCCAGCAGCCGCCGGACAGGGGGTTCAGACGAGCAGTACTTC. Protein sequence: CASSRRTGGSDEQYF.

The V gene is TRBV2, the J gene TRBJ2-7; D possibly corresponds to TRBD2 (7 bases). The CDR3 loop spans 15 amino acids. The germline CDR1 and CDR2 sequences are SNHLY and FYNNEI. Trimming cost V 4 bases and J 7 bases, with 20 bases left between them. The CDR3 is CASSAGAGDPEEQYF. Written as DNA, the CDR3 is TGTGCCAGCAGTGCGGGGGCGGGGGACCCGGAGGAGCAGTACTTC.

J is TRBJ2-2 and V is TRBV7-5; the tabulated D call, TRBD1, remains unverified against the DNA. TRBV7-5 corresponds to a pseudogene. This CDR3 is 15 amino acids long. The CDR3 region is CVRSSGQIQTGELFF. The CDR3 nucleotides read TGTGTCAGAAGCTCGGGACAGATTCAGACCGGGGAGCTGTTTTTT.

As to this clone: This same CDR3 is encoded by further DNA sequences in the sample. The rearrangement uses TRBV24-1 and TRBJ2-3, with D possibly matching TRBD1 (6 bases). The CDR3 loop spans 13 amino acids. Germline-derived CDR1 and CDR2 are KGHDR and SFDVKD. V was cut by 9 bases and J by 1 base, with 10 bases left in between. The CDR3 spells CATSEGGTDTQYF. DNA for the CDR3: TGTGCCACCTCTGAGGGGGGCACAGATACGCAGTATTTT.

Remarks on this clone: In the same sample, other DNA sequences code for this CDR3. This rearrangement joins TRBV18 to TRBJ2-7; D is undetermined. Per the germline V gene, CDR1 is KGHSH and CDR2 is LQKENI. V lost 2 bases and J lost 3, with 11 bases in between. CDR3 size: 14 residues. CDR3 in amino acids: CASSPTSGNYEQYF. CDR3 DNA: TGTGCCAGCTCACCAACGAGTGGTAACTACGAGCAGTACTTC.

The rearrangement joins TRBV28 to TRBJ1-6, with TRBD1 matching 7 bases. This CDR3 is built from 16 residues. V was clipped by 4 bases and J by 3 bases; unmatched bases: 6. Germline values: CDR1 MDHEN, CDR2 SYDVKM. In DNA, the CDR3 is TGTGCCAGCAGTTCTGAGGGGGCCAGCTATAATTCACCCCTCCACTTT. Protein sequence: CASSSEGASYNSPLHF.

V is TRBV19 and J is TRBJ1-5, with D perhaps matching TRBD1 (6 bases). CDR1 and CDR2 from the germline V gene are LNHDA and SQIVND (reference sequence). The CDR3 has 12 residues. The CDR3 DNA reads TGTGGATCCGGGACACAGCTTCGGACCCAGCATTTT. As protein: CGSGTQLRTQHF.